Listed here are 25 T cell receptor beta chains from one sample, sequenced in a study of blood T cell repertoires in COVID-19 (TCRdb year 2020). Library preparation used the immunoSEQ multiplex PCR assay. This is the immuneACCESS table as TCRdb keeps it, with only in-frame sequences that have V and J called. A part of the clones is gone; compared with another copy, unresolved V genes explain less than half, and the rest is unexplained. Present in this sample are tens of thousands of clones, 70% to 90% of which were seen just once. Of the sample, roughly 1.6% falls within the top ten clones. Sequenced sample: peripheral blood. The receptor source for this set is a man in his 60s with acute or convalescent COVID-19.

This chain connects TRBV7-2 to TRBJ2-3; 15 bases are shared with TRBD2. Trimming took 5 bases from V and 2 from J; bases not matched to a gene: 5. CDR1 and CDR2 from the germline V gene are SGHTA and FQGNSA. The CDR3 runs to 17 residues. The CDR3 is CASSLWTSGGATDTQYF. The CDR3 region has the DNA TGTGCCAGCAGCCTCTGGACTAGCGGGGGGGCCACAGATACGCAGTATTTT.

The rearrangement joins TRBV28 to TRBJ1-2; 7 nucleotides agree with TRBD1. Germline values: CDR1 MDHEN, CDR2 SYDVKM. Losses at the gene ends were 7 bases for V and 7 bases for J; bases not matched to a gene: 15. CDR3 length equals 15 residues. The CDR3 DNA reads as TGTGCCAGCAACCAGGAGGACAGGAAGATTCTTGGCTACACCTTC. Protein: CASNQEDRKILGYTF.

The rearrangement uses TRBV7-2 and TRBJ2-7; TRBD1 aligns across 9 bases. The germline CDR1 and CDR2 sequences are SGHTA and FQGNSA. The CDR3 length is 15 residues. Germline trimming cut 2 bases from V and 4 bases from J; bases unmatched to any gene: 6. In DNA, the CDR3 is TGTGCCAGCAGCTTACCCGGACAGGGGAGGTACGAGCAGTACTTC. Translation: CASSLPGQGRYEQYF. The full variable domain, its missing parts supplied by reference TRBV7-2 and TRBJ2-7, is GAGVSQSPSNKVTEKGKDVELRCDPISGHTALYWYRQSLGQGLEFLIYFQGNSAPDKSGLPSDRFSAERTGGSVSTLTIQRTQQEDSAVYLCASSLPGQGRYEQYFGPGTRLTVT.

V gene TRBV5-4 combines with J gene TRBJ1-1, with D perhaps matching TRBD1 (5 bases). The CDR3 is 14 amino acids. Germline assignment: CDR1 SGHNT and CDR2 YYREEE (reference sequence). The V gene lost 4 bases and the J gene lost 2 bases, with 12 bases spanning the gap. The CDR3 reads CASSKRQTNTEAFF. As DNA, the CDR3 is TGTGCCAGCAGCAAAAGACAGACAAACACTGAAGCTTTCTTT.

This clone was detected a few times. The rearrangement uses TRBV15 and TRBJ1-3, with 7 bases identical to TRBD1. CDR3 length: 15 residues. V shed 5 bases, J shed 0 bases, and the junction held 4 bases outside the gene matches. CDR1 is LNHNV, CDR2 YYDKDF, per germline (reference sequence). CDR3 in DNA: TGTGCCACCAGCCGTCGACAGGGCTCTGGAAACACCATATATTTT. The encoded protein is CATSRRQGSGNTIYF.

The chain is built from TRBV18 and TRBJ2-5; 9 positions match TRBD1. From germline, CDR1 is KGHSH and CDR2 LQKENI. V was pared by 0 bases and J by 2 bases, with 4 bases of the junction left unmatched. This CDR3 region has 16 residues. The CDR3 DNA reads as TGTGCCAGCTCACCACCCACACAGGGGGCTCAAGAGACCCAGTACTTC. Encoded protein: CASSPPTQGAQETQYF.

This chain connects TRBV15 to TRBJ1-4, with 7 bases fitting TRBD1. Looked up from germline, CDR1 is LNHNV and CDR2 is YYDKDF (reference sequence). Trimming cost V 1 base and J 6 bases; bases outside gene matches: 5. This CDR3 region has 15 residues. The CDR3 loop reads CATSRGGTGDEKLFF. CDR3 bases: TGTGCCACCAGCAGAGGAGGAACAGGGGATGAAAAACTGTTTTTT.

V and J are TRBV19 and TRBJ2-1, with 9 bases identical to TRBD1. Per the germline V gene, CDR1 is LNHDA and CDR2 is SQIVND (reference sequence). With 7 bases clipped from V and 7 bases from J, the junction kept 11 bases outside the gene matches. This CDR3 has 15 residues. The CDR3 loop reads CASTSRTGVLNEQFF. The CDR3 DNA reads TGTGCCAGTACTTCCCGGACAGGGGTTCTGAATGAGCAGTTCTTC.

The chain combines TRBV5-6 with TRBJ2-2; 9 positions agree with TRBD1. The CDR3 totals 15 residues. In germline, CDR1 is SGHDT, CDR2 YYEEEE. V lost 2 bases and J lost 8; bases outside the gene matches: 7. CDR3 loop: CASSLMGQGPGELFF. The DNA for the CDR3 is TGTGCCAGCAGCTTAATGGGACAGGGTCCGGGGGAGCTGTTTTTT.

V gene TRBV19 combines with J gene TRBJ1-1, with 9 nucleotides matching TRBD1. Germline assignment: CDR1 LNHDA and CDR2 SQIVND (reference sequence). The CDR3 loop spans 15 amino acids. V shed 7 bases and J 8 bases; nucleotides not matched to a gene: 14. CDR3 DNA sequence: TGTGCCAGTACCATCCAAGGACAGGGGATGACCGAAGCTTTCTTT. Translation gives CASTIQGQGMTEAFF.

This chain joins TRBV5-6 and TRBJ2-7; D unclear. This CDR3 has 12 residues. Germline V CDR1 and CDR2: SGHDT, YYEEEE. The V gene lost 0 bases and the J gene lost 5 bases, with 6 bases spanning the gap. DNA for the CDR3: TGTGCCAGCAGCTTGGCGGGTAACGAGCAGTACTTC. Its protein is CASSLAGNEQYF.

The rearrangement joins TRBV19 to TRBJ1-1; unclear D gene. Trimming took 0 bases from V and 3 from J, leaving 8 bases between them. CDR1 and CDR2 from the germline V gene are LNHDA and SQIVND (reference sequence). The CDR3 extends over 14 amino acids. This CDR3 reads CASSIELEDTEAFF. CDR3 coding DNA: TGTGCCAGTAGTATAGAGCTTGAGGACACTGAAGCTTTCTTT.

V usage is TRBV25-1 and J usage is TRBJ2-5, with D possibly being TRBD1 (6 bases). There are 14 residues in the CDR3. In germline, CDR1 is MGHDK, CDR2 SYGVNS. The V end was cut by 6 bases, the J end by 1 base, with 12 bases between. CDR3 nucleotide sequence: TGTGCCAGCAGGCAGCAGGGGACCCAAGAGACCCAGTACTTC. Protein product: CASRQQGTQETQYF.

V usage is TRBV7-3 and J usage is TRBJ2-7; 12 bases agree with TRBD1. The CDR3 totals 15 residues. The germline gives CDR1 SGHTA, CDR2 FQGTGA. J lost 5 bases, V lost 5 bases, and 7 bases had no gene match. The CDR3 DNA reads as TGTGCCAGCAGCATTACCGGGACAGGGGGCCACGAGCAGTACTTC. It codes for CASSITGTGGHEQYF.

The J gene is TRBJ2-7, the V gene TRBV7-2; possible D gene TRBD2, 5 bases. V shed 2 bases and J shed 0 bases, with 17 bases lying between them. The CDR3 is 17 residues long. CDR1 and CDR2 from the germline V gene are SGHTA and FQGNSA. This CDR3 is CASSLRGGGYLSYEQYF. The CDR3 region has the DNA TGTGCCAGCAGCTTAAGAGGCGGCGGGTACCTCTCCTACGAGCAGTACTTC. Supplemented by reference TRBV7-2 and TRBJ2-7, the full variable domain reads GAGVSQSPSNKVTEKGKDVELRCDPISGHTALYWYRQSLGQGLEFLIYFQGNSAPDKSGLPSDRFSAERTGGSVSTLTIQRTQQEDSAVYLCASSLRGGGYLSYEQYFGPGTRLTVT.

The chain combines TRBV6-5 with TRBJ2-5; 7 positions agree with TRBD1. Germline CDR1 is MNHEY and CDR2 is SVGAGI. The V gene end was trimmed by 5 bases and the J gene end by 3 bases; junction bases not matched to a gene: 9. The CDR3 has 15 amino acids. CDR3 sequence reads: CASSMTGTAEETQYF. The CDR3 bases are TGTGCCAGCAGTATGACCGGGACAGCAGAAGAGACCCAGTACTTC.

The DNA of the CDR3 is TGTGCCAGCACCGTAGGGACAGGGCGCACAGATACGCAGTATTTT. It translates to CASTVGTGRTDTQYF. The chain is built from TRBV6-5 and TRBJ2-3, with TRBD1 matching 9 bases. Per germline, CDR1 MNHEY and CDR2 SVGAGI. CDR3 size: 15 residues. V trimming: 7 bases; J trimming: 1 base; junction bases outside the gene matches: 6.

The chain employs TRBV4-1 and TRBJ1-2; TRBD1 matches at 11 bases. Germline-derived CDR1 and CDR2 are MGHRA and YSYEKL. This CDR3 is built from 16 residues. The J segment lost 3 bases and the V segment lost 1 base, leaving 4 bases of the junction unmatched. DNA for the CDR3: TGCGCCAGCAGCCAAGTGGAGGGACAGGGGGACTATGGCTACACCTTC. Protein product: CASSQVEGQGDYGYTF.

In this sample, this clone turned up once. The chain carries TRBV29-1 and TRBJ1-6; a weak D match, TRBD1 (5 bases). The CDR3 runs 13 residues. CDR1 and CDR2 (germline): SQVTM, ANQGSEA. V lost 7 bases to trimming and J lost 6 bases, with 13 bases between them. This CDR3 is CSAGADANSPLHF. The CDR3 bases are TGCAGCGCTGGGGCAGACGCTAATTCACCCCTCCACTTT.

The CDR3 reads CSGQGSDYGYTF. CDR3 sequence (DNA): TGCAGCGGACAGGGCTCCGACTATGGCTACACCTTC. The chain has TRBV29-1 and TRBJ1-2; 7 bases are shared with TRBD1. The CDR3 runs 12 residues. Looked up from germline, CDR1 is SQVTM and CDR2 is ANQGSEA. V shed 7 bases and J 3 bases; nucleotides not matched to a gene: 5.

CDR3 coding DNA: TGCGCCAGCAGCTCTAGCGGGGGCCGCTCCTACGAGCAGTACTTC. Its translation is CASSSSGGRSYEQYF. This chain joins TRBV5-1 and TRBJ2-7; 10 bases match TRBD2. The V gene end was trimmed by 3 bases and the J gene end by 0 bases; junction bases not matched to a gene: 3. CDR1 and CDR2 (germline): SGHRS, YFSETQ. The CDR3 length is 15 residues.

This clone has a single count. J is TRBJ1-1 and V is TRBV30, with TRBD1 as a possible D gene (5 bases). The germline CDR1 and CDR2 sequences are GTSNPN and SVGIG (reference sequence). This CDR3 comprises 16 residues. V lost 8 bases and J lost 1, with 23 bases in between. CDR3 DNA: TGTGCCGGGGTGCGGGACTTCTCGACAAAGAACACTGAAGCTTTCTTT. Translating gives CAGVRDFSTKNTEAFF.

The chain employs TRBV27 and TRBJ1-3; D gene uncertain. The CDR3 runs 11 residues. Germline V gene lookup returns CDR1 MNHEY and CDR2 SMNVEV (reference sequence). Trimming stripped 6 bases from V and 4 bases from J, with 4 bases between. The chain's CDR3 is CASRSGNTIYF. CDR3 DNA: TGTGCCAGCAGATCGGGAAACACCATATATTTT.

The chain carries TRBV5-6 and TRBJ2-5; 11 bases are shared with TRBD1. CDR3 size: 16 residues. Germline-derived CDR1 and CDR2 are SGHDT and YYEEEE. Trimming cost V 1 base and J 7 bases; bases outside gene matches: 9. The CDR3 sequence: CASSLLRDRGVGTQYF. In nucleotides, the CDR3 is TGTGCCAGCAGCTTGCTCCGGGACAGGGGGGTTGGGACCCAGTACTTC.

CDR3 amino acids: CASSASTGEQDTIYF. The CDR3 DNA is TGTGCCAGCAGCGCTTCGACAGGGGAACAAGACACCATATATTTT. This rearrangement joins TRBV9 to TRBJ1-3, with 8 nucleotides matching TRBD1. Per the germline V gene, CDR1 is SGDLS and CDR2 is YYNGEE. This CDR3 spans 15 amino acids. The J segment lost 8 bases and the V segment lost 3 bases, leaving 10 bases of the junction unmatched.